This T cell receptor beta chain was sequenced during a study of cytomegalovirus exposure and HLA in healthy donors. Regarding the study as a whole: In a later analysis, TCR beta V- and J-gene trimming showed a link to a missense DCLRE1C variant. Rarity held for most TCR sequences, but there were some public TCRs that occurred in many donors. A later examination showed that TCR association rates differed by HLA locus, with DRB1 most and HLA-C fewest.

The CDR3 sequence is 12 residues long. Per germline, CDR1 SGHTA and CDR2 FQGTGA. V lost 1 base to trimming and J lost 9 bases, with 7 bases between them. This clone has a single count. The antigen remains undetermined. 60 Vbeta and 13 Jbeta primers were used in PCR. Only in-frame clones appear in the TCRdb table, and some are missing; sequencing was by immunoSEQ multiplex PCR. The repertoire includes some 130,000 clones, over 75% of them detected once, and less than 6.5% sits in the top ten. This clonotype was obtained from a woman aged 40-49 years in good health and CMV-seropositive. The sample was PBMCs. The chain couples TRBV7-3 to TRBJ2-1; D remains ambiguous. CDR3 in amino acids: CASSLSVVEQFF. DNA for the CDR3: TGTGCCAGCAGCTTAAGCGTGGTTGAGCAGTTCTTC.